This T cell receptor beta chain was sequenced in a study of CD8 T cells in ankylosing spondylitis (dated by TCRdb to about 2017). Describing the broader study: To find TCR variants linked to disease, the study profiled T cell receptor beta repertoires in ankylosing spondylitis patients and healthy donors. The full study cohort was made up of under 30 ankylosing spondylitis patients and 108 healthy donors. Peripheral blood was sampled, and synovial fluid was additionally collected from ankylosing spondylitis patients. Results the study describes overall, beyond this receptor: Blood from ankylosing spondylitis patients appeared to be characterized by a TCR beta motif composed of about eight highly homologous amino acid variants. Some motif variants were previously reported in synovial fluid and blood of reactive arthritis patients, suggesting common disease-initiation mechanisms. A CD8+ phenotype was shown by the disease-linked clones, which were found at relatively low frequencies in peripheral blood. The disease-linked clones were reported to be significantly enriched in matched synovial fluid samples from ankylosing spondylitis patients.

TCRdb lists the instrument as Illumina HiSeq 2500. Quantitative 5'-RACE with molecular barcodes was used to prepare TCR beta libraries. In the source study's methods: A new computational method based on a probabilistic model of VDJ rearrangement was used to identify disease-linked TCR variants. In-frame beta chains were kept once TCRdb had trimmed the public reads at Q25 with fastp and called clones with MiXCR. One record per CDR3 amino acid sequence lists the most common genes and DNA. TCRdb, not the original authors, processed these V and J calls. Here the sample has more than 650,000 distinct CDR3 sequences; 10% to 15% occur a single time. The top ten clonotypes cover roughly 0.51% of the sample. As concerns this clonotype: Its recognized antigen is unknown. No base quality values were provided; no much bigger clone lies one nucleotide off.

The sequenced sample consisted of blood, either unsorted or a sorted T cell fraction (not recorded which). This receptor was identified in a male donor with ankylosing spondylitis.

The CDR3 protein sequence reads: CATSDGAEETQYF. The nucleotide sequence reads as follows: TGTGCCACCAGTGATGGGGCAGAAGAGACCCAGTACTTC. The chain was built from TRBV24-1 and TRBJ2-5, with a tentative D gene TRBD1 over 5 matching bases. The CDR3 contains 13 residues, cysteine and phenylalanine counted. Solely the CDR3 DNA is kept, with 39 bases framed from the first base. Deletion took 3 bases off V and 3 bases off J, with a span of 7 bases between the germline ends. CDR1 and CDR2 are drawn from the germline V gene: KGHDR, SFDVKD.